This TCR beta chain was sequenced for a study of blood T cell repertoires in COVID-19. At the level of the study: Sample material is recorded as cDNA or gDNA derived from T cells, B-cell-depleted T cells, or PBMCs.

CDR1 is SNHLY and CDR2 is FYNNEI in the germline V gene. The CDR3 consists of 17 residues. With 4 bases clipped from V and 0 bases from J, the junction kept 7 bases outside the gene matches. Original analysis: Reference gene primers were amplified, and this amplification served to estimate nucleated cell counts. Profiling relied on immunoSEQ multiplex PCR, and the TCRdb table lists in-frame clones only, not all of them. That table furnishes V, J and clone size, whereas the DNA furnished D and trimming. The sample carries approximately 150,000 clones, around 86% recorded once. The chain couples TRBV2 to TRBJ1-2, with TRBD1 matching 11 bases. The sample was peripheral blood. This receptor was taken from a man aged 45 to 65 who had recovered from COVID-19. The CDR3 nucleotides read TGTGCCAGCAGTGGGTGGGACAGGGGGAAGTCTAACTATGGCTACACCTTC. It is translated as CASSGWDRGKSNYGYTF.